This entry features one T cell receptor beta chain sequence. Its cognate antigen is unknown. The data were taken from a study of T cell responses to AZD1222 COVID-19 vaccine. This CDR3 region has 14 residues. The V gene's germline CDR1 is LNHDA and CDR2 SQIVND (reference sequence). The V and J ends lost 3 bases and 4 bases, in that order; junction bases with no gene match: 5. Only in-frame clones appear in the TCRdb table, and some are missing; sequencing was by immunoSEQ multiplex PCR. This repertoire shows tens of thousands of clones, more than 70% found once; its top ten account for 15% to 20%. Whole-study results and caveats: Possibly, clonal diversity was underestimated; donors were largely white British and included more females. Dominant at 160-218 and 743-854, vaccine-associated CD4 TCRs also spanned spike. Nearly half of spike-specific TCRs reportedly target unmutated variant regions. It was only a handful of AZD1222 recipients who were seropositive at baseline.

The genes are TRBV19 and TRBJ1-2; 7 bases agree with TRBD1. The sample consisted of peripheral blood, taken on day 0 of AZD1222 vaccination. This sequence was found in an adult in good health. CDR3 DNA sequence: TGTGCCAGTAGTATCGAGACAGGGAGCTATGGCTACACCTTC. It is translated as CASSIETGSYGYTF.